Below, 9 T cell receptor beta chains from the same sample are listed, as sequenced in a study of shared clonotypes between healthy human individuals. TCRdb keeps only in-frame clones here, not all; method: immunoSEQ multiplex PCR. The sample consists of some 630,000 clones, around 96% of them appearing once. Terminally differentiated effector memory CD45RA+ cells were excluded from the naive CD8 cells, which were CD45RO-negative and positively selected for CCR7. The sample taken for sequencing was naive CD8+ T cells sorted from blood. These receptors came from a woman aged 25 to 39 in good health.

The genes are TRBV7-9 and TRBJ2-7; 7 bases are shared with TRBD2. The CDR3 covers 18 residues. The V segment lost 5 bases and the J segment 0 bases; nucleotides outside the gene matches: 16. CDR1 and CDR2 (germline): SEHNR, FQNEAQ (reference sequence). CDR3 loop: CASSPRTGPSGASYEQYF. Here the CDR3 DNA reads TGTGCCAGCAGCCCCCGGACCGGTCCTAGCGGAGCCTCCTACGAGCAGTACTTC.

The table lists this clone with a count of one. The chain carries TRBV6-1 and TRBJ1-5; weak D call: TRBD1 (5 bases). The V gene's germline CDR1 is MNHNS and CDR2 SASEGT. The CDR3 has 15 residues. V lost 1 base and J lost 0, with 7 bases in between. As DNA, the CDR3 is TGTGCCAGCAGTGAAGGGACACATAGCAATCAGCCCCAGCATTTT. This sequence encodes CASSEGTHSNQPQHF.

The genes are TRBV28 and TRBJ2-7, with TRBD1 matching 7 bases. V dropped 6 bases and J dropped 3; count of bases not matched to a gene: 5. Germline V gene sequence: CDR1 MDHEN, CDR2 SYDVKM. The CDR3 covers 13 residues. The DNA of the CDR3 is TGTGCCAGCAGCCCCCGGGACAGCTACGAGCAGTACTTC. Protein sequence: CASSPRDSYEQYF. The whole variable domain, remainder taken from reference TRBV28 and TRBJ2-7, is DVKVTQSSRYLVKRTGEKVFLECVQDMDHENMFWYRQDPGLGLRLIYFSYDVKMKEKGDIPEGYSVSREKKERFSLILESASTNQTSMYLCASSPRDSYEQYFGPGTRLTVT.

The chain recombines TRBV6-1 with TRBJ2-3, with TRBD1 matching over 10 bases. From germline, CDR1 is MNHNS and CDR2 SASEGT. The V and J ends lost 3 bases and 5 bases, in that order; junction bases with no gene match: 2. There are 14 residues in the CDR3. The CDR3 loop is CASSEGQGLDTQYF. CDR3 in DNA: TGTGCCAGCAGTGAGGGACAGGGGTTAGATACGCAGTATTTT.

The chain links TRBV28 to TRBJ2-5; 8 bases fit TRBD2. This CDR3 is built from 14 residues. Germline CDR1 and CDR2: MDHEN and SYDVKM. The trim removed 6 bases at V and 1 base at J, leaving 4 bases unmatched. The CDR3 sequence is CASRFTSGQETQYF. CDR3 DNA sequence: TGTGCCAGCAGATTTACTAGCGGCCAAGAGACCCAGTACTTC.

The rearrangement uses TRBV27 and TRBJ1-1; D possibly corresponds to TRBD1 (5 bases). This CDR3 contains 16 residues. Deletions cut 4 bases from V and 5 bases from J, with 20 bases between. Germline CDR1 reads MNHEY; CDR2 reads SMNVEV (reference sequence). The CDR3 region is CASSSHLREVETEAFF. The CDR3, as DNA: TGTGCCAGCAGTTCGCACCTCAGGGAAGTAGAGACTGAAGCTTTCTTT.

This chain links TRBV7-9 with TRBJ2-7; D is unresolved. V shed 1 base and J shed 7 bases, with 14 bases lying between them. Germline lookup yields CDR1 SEHNR and CDR2 FQNEAQ (reference sequence). This CDR3 is built from 14 residues. In DNA, the CDR3 is TGTGCCAGCAGCTTAGAGGAGAGAGTACGTGAGCAGTACTTC. The encoded protein is CASSLEERVREQYF.

The CDR3 loop reads CASSLSWKLEAFF. CDR3 DNA: TGTGCCAGCAGTTTAAGTTGGAAACTTGAAGCTTTCTTT. This sequence joins TRBV27 and TRBJ1-1, with D unresolved. Per the germline V gene, CDR1 is MNHEY and CDR2 is SMNVEV (reference sequence). CDR3 length equals 13 residues. The V end lost 2 bases, the J end lost 7 bases, and 11 bases lay between the germline ends.

The chain links TRBV6-1 to TRBJ1-2, with D unclear. The CDR3 totals 13 residues. The germline V and J ends were trimmed by 3 bases and 0 bases, with 5 bases remaining between them. The germline gives CDR1 MNHNS, CDR2 SASEGT. The CDR3 region is CASSDWTNYGYTF. In DNA, the CDR3 is TGTGCCAGCAGTGATTGGACTAACTATGGCTACACCTTC.